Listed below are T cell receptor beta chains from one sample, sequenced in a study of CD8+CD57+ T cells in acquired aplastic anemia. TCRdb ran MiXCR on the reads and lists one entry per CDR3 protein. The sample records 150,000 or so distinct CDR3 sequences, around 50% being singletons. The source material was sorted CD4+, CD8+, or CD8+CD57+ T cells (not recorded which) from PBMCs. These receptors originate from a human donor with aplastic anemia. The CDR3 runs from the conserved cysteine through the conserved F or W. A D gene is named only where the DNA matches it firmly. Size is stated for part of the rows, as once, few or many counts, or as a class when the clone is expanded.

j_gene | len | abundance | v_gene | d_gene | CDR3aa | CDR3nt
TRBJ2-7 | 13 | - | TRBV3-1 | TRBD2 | CASSGGGPYEQYF | TGTGCCAGCAGCGGGGGGGGACCCTACGAGCAGTACTTC
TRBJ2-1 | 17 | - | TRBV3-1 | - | CASSDLGGAQSNNEQFF | TGTGCCAGCAGCGACTTAGGGGGGGCGCAAAGCAACAATGAGCAGTTCTTC
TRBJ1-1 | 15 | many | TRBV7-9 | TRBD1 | CASRRQGPLNTEAFF | TGTGCCAGCAGAAGACAGGGGCCCTTGAACACTGAAGCTTTCTTT
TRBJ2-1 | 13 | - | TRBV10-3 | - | CAISDRGDNEQFF | TGTGCCATCAGTGACAGGGGGGACAATGAGCAGTTCTTC
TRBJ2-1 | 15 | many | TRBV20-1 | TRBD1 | CSARRPRGQGNEQFF | TGCAGTGCTAGGCGCCCGAGGGGACAGGGTAATGAGCAGTTCTTC
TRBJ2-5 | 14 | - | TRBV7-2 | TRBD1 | CASSLTGGGETQYF | TGTGCCAGCAGCTTAACAGGGGGAGGAGAGACCCAGTACTTC
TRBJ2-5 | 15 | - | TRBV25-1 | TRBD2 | CASSEGLAGQETQYF | TGTGCCAGCAGTGAGGGGCTAGCGGGACAAGAGACCCAGTACTTC
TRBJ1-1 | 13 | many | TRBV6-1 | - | CASSLSRDTEAFF | TGTGCCAGCAGCCTGTCGCGGGACACTGAAGCTTTCTTT
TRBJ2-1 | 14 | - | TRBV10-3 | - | CAISRRGAGNEQFF | TGTGCCATCAGCCGGAGGGGGGCCGGCAATGAGCAGTTCTTC
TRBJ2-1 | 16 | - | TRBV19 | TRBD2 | CASSFAGGPTYNEQFF | TGTGCCAGTAGTTTCGCGGGGGGGCCAACCTACAATGAGCAGTTCTTC
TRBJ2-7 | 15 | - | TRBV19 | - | CASSMETGLAYEQYF | TGTGCCAGTAGTATGGAAACGGGCCTCGCCTACGAGCAGTACTTC
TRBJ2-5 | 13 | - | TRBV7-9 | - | CASAPPPQETQYF | TGTGCCAGCGCTCCCCCCCCCCAAGAGACCCAGTACTTC
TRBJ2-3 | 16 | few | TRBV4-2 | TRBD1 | CASSPQGAGYTDTQYF | TGTGCCAGCAGCCCACAGGGGGCGGGTTACACAGATACGCAGTATTTT
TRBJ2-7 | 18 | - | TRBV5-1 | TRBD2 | CASSLGPRVGTRTYEQYF | TGCGCCAGCAGCTTGGGGCCCCGCGTTGGGACTAGAACCTACGAGCAGTACTTC